Detailed here is one T cell receptor (beta chain). The antigen it recognizes is unknown. No much larger clone is present one base from it, and per-base qualities are unavailable. The germline V gene (reference sequence) sets CDR1 to SGHNT and CDR2 to YYREEE. The cysteine opens and the phenylalanine closes a CDR3 of 15 amino acids. The kept DNA is CDR3 alone, 45 bases in frame from the first base. The trim is 7 bases for V and 2 bases for J, with a gap of 15 bases between the germline ends. These data are taken from a study of blood T cell repertoires in COVID-19 (dated by TCRdb to about 2020). About the investigation overall: Samples from collaborators originated in the United States, Italy and Spain and spanned both the acute and convalescent phases of COVID-19. The prospective study material was composed of cDNA or gDNA derived from T cells, B-cell-depleted T cells, or PBMCs. Deeply sampled blood TCRbeta repertoires from subjects exposed to, actively infected with, or recovered from COVID-19 were included in the dataset. The repertoires were released in a freely available public database intended as a resource for research on the immune response to SARS-CoV-2. Samples came from the ongoing ImmuneRACE study (first 160 participants) plus 1,254 subjects from 6 global collaborators. Nearly every sample came with metadata listing a de-identified subject ID, COVID-19 status, age in years and sex. Where available, HLA class I and class II types were obtained from metadata supplied by the sample provider rather than from assay-based typing. The study at large found these results: The quantity of clinical and demographic metadata differed by source and by participant and was supplied without curation.

The immunoSEQ Assay, a bias-controlled multiplex PCR, was used to amplify TCRbeta CDR3 regions from genomic DNA. The study's processing was this. The number of nucleated cells in each sample was estimated by amplification of reference gene primers within the assay. To quantify the absolute abundance of each unique TCRbeta CDR3 rearrangement, sequence reads were collapsed and filtered. For each sample, productive Simpson clonality was calculated as the square root of Simpson's diversity index across productive rearrangements. The immuneACCESS repertoire file appears here via TCRdb, limited to in-frame rearrangements. These files lack a portion of the clones; in checked studies, under half of the deficit traces to unresolved V genes, and the cause of the others is not known. V, J and clone size reflect that table, while D and trimming were determined from the DNA. The sample profile shows about 160,000 clones; roughly 88% of them were found once. Approximately 6.6% of the sample comes from the top ten.

Enrolling through a virtual design, the prospective study's participants ranged in age from roughly 18 to 89 years and lived across more than 20 United States geographic areas. In the prospective study, participants were assigned to cohorts based on the clinical history participants reported in a screening survey and a study questionnaire. Recovered participants in ImmuneRACE Cohort 3 were defined as having two consecutive negative NP/OP PCR tests, clearance from a healthcare professional, or resolution of symptoms. In the prospective study, mobile phlebotomists collected whole blood, serum and a nasopharyngeal or oropharyngeal swab from each participant. Over a roughly 2-month period, participants in the prospective study had the option of providing additional blood draws and questionnaires. Before DNA extraction, prospective study blood samples were shipped either frozen or at room temperature.

The sequence joins TRBV5-4 to TRBJ2-2, with TRBD1 perhaps the D gene, on 5 matching bases. Sequenced: PBMCs or T cells enriched from blood (not recorded which). This TCR came from a woman between 45 and 65 years old who had recovered from COVID-19. DNA sequence: TGTGCCAGCCACAGGTTAGACAGCAACACCGGGGAGCTGTTTTTT. Translated, it reads CASHRLDSNTGELFF.